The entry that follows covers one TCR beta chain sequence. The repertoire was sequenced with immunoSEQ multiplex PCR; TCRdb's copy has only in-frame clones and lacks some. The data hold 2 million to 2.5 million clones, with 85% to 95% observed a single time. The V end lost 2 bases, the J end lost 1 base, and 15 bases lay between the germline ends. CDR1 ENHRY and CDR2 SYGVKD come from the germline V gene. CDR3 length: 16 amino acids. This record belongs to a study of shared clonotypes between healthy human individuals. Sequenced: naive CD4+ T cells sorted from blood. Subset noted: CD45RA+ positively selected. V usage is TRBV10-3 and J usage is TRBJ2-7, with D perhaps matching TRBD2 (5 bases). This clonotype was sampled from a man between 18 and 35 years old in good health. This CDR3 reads CAISEARRGQSYEQYF. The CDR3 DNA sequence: TGTGCCATCAGTGAGGCCCGGAGAGGGCAGTCCTACGAGCAGTACTTC.